This T cell receptor (beta chain) was retrieved from a study of T cells in Graves' hyperthyroidism and ophthalmopathy. Hyperthyroidism in the patients, aged 18 to 65, was newly diagnosed and under 2 months in duration. It was 8 to 10 ml of fresh peripheral blood that supplied the PBMCs. Per the germline V gene, CDR1 is MNHEY and CDR2 is SVGEGT. Trimming removed 5 bases from V and 9 bases from J, with 26 bases in between. CDR3 size: 16 residues. What was amplified from RNA transcripts were TCR beta CDR3 regions. HTBI primers were employed in a first-round RT-PCR of the TCR CDR3. One entry per CDR3 protein results from TCRdb running MiXCR on the multiplex PCR reads. The sample gives around 450,000 distinct CDR3 sequences, roughly 14% of which show up once; around 7.7% is in the top ten.

The sequenced material came from blood. This clonotype was sampled from a woman between 18 and 29 years old with Graves' hyperthyroidism. This sequence joins TRBV6-2 or TRBV6-3 and TRBJ2-7; D is possibly TRBD1 (6 bases). The CDR3 DNA follows: TGTGCCAGCAGTGCTATTCCGGGACAACCGTCTTGGGGGCAGTACTTC. It translates to CASSAIPGQPSWGQYF.